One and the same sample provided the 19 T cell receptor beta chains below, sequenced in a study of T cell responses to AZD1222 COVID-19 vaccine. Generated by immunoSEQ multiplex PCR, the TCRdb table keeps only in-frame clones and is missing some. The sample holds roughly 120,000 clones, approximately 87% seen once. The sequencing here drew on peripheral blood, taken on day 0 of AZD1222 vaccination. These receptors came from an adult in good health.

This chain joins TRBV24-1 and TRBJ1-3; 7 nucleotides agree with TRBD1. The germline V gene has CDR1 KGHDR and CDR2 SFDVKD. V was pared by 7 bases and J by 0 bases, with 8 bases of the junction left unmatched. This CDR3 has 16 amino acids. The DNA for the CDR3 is TGTGCCACCAGGGCCAGGGGGGCCCTCTCTGGAAACACCATATATTTT. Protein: CATRARGALSGNTIYF.

The DNA for the CDR3 is TGCGCCAGCAGCTCGAGTTTCTACGAGCAGTACTTC. This sequence encodes CASSSSFYEQYF. The V and J genes are TRBV5-1 and TRBJ2-7; D gene ambiguous. CDR3 length equals 12 residues. Germline assignment: CDR1 SGHRS and CDR2 YFSETQ. Between the trimmed V and J ends, which lost 3 bases and 3 bases, there was a span of 7 bases. The full variable domain, rest sourced from reference TRBV5-1 and TRBJ2-7, is KAGVTQTPRYLIKTRGQQVTLSCSPISGHRSVSWYQQTPGQGLQFLFEYFSETQRNKGNFPGRFSGRQFSNSRSEMNVSTLELGDSALYLCASSSSFYEQYFGPGTRLTVT.

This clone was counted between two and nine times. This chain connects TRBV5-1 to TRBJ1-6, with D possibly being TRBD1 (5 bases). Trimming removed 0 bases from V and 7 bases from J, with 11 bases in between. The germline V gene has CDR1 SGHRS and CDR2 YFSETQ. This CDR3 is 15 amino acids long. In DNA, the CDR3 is TGCGCCAGCAGCTTGGAACCCCGGGGGAATTCACCCCTCCACTTT. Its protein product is CASSLEPRGNSPLHF. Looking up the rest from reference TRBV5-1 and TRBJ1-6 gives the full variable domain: KAGVTQTPRYLIKTRGQQVTLSCSPISGHRSVSWYQQTPGQGLQFLFEYFSETQRNKGNFPGRFSGRQFSNSRSEMNVSTLELGDSALYLCASSLEPRGNSPLHFGNGTRLTVT.

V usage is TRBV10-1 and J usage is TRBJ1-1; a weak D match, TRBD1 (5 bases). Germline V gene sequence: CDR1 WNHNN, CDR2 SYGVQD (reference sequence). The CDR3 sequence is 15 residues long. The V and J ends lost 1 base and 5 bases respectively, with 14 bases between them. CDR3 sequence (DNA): TGCGCCAGCAGTGAGTGGGGGGACGGGGAGACTGAAGCTTTCTTT. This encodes CASSEWGDGETEAFF.

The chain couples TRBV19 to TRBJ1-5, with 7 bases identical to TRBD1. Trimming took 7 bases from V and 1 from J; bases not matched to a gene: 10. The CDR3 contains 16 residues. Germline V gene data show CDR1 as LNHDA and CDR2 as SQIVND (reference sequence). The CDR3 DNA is TGTGCCAGTAAGGTAAGGACAGGAGACAGCAATCAGCCCCAGCATTTT. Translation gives CASKVRTGDSNQPQHF.

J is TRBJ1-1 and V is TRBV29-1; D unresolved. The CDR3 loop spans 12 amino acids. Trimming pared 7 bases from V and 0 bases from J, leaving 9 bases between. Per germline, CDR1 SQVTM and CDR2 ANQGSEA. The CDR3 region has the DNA TGCAGCGCCATGTGGATGAACACTGAAGCTTTCTTT. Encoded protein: CSAMWMNTEAFF.

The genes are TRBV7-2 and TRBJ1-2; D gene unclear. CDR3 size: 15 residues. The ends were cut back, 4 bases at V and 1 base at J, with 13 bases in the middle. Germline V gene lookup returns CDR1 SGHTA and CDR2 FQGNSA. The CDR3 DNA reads TGTGCCAGCAGCTCCCCGGGCGAATTTAACTATGGCTACACCTTC. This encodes CASSSPGEFNYGYTF. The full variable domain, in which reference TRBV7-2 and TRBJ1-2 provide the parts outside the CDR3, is GAGVSQSPSNKVTEKGKDVELRCDPISGHTALYWYRQSLGQGLEFLIYFQGNSAPDKSGLPSDRFSAERTGGSVSTLTIQRTQQEDSAVYLCASSSPGEFNYGYTFGSGTRLTVV.

In DNA form, the CDR3 reads TGTGCCAGCAGCGTAAATTCGTGGGCTACTGAAGCTTTCTTT. It translates to CASSVNSWATEAFF. The chain carries TRBV9 and TRBJ1-1; D gene ambiguous. CDR1 and CDR2 from the germline V gene are SGDLS and YYNGEE. The CDR3 is 14 amino acids. Trimming stripped 1 base from V and 5 bases from J, with 12 bases between.

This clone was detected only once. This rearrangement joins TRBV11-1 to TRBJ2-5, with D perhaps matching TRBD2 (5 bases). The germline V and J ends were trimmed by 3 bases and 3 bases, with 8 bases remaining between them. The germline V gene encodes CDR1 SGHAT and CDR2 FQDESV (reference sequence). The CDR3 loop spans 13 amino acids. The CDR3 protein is CASSFWGEETQYF. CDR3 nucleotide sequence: TGTGCCAGCAGCTTCTGGGGAGAAGAGACCCAGTACTTC.

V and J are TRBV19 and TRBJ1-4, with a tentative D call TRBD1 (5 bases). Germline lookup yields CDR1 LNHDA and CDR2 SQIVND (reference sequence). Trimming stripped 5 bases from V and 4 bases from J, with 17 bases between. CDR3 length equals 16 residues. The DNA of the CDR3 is TGTGCCAGTAGTCAGGGAACGACCCTCTTTAATGAAAAACTGTTTTTT. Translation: CASSQGTTLFNEKLFF.

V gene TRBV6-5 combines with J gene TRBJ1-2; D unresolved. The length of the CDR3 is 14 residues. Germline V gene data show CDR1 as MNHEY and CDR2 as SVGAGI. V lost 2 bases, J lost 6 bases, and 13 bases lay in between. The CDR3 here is CASSYGPGADGYTF. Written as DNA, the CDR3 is TGTGCCAGCAGTTACGGTCCGGGCGCGGATGGCTACACCTTC.

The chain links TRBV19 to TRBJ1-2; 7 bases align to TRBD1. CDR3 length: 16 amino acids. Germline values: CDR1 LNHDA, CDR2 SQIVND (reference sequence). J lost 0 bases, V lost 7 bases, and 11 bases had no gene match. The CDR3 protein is CASKGVGQTSNYGYTF. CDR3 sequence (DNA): TGTGCCAGTAAGGGGGTGGGACAGACCTCTAACTATGGCTACACCTTC.

The CDR3 region has the DNA TGTGCCAGCATCCACTTCGGCGCTGCTAACACTGAAGCTTTCTTT. Protein sequence: CASIHFGAANTEAFF. The chain carries TRBV5-6 and TRBJ1-1; D not certain. This CDR3 region has 15 residues. Germline V lookup: CDR1 SGHDT, CDR2 YYEEEE. The V gene lost 6 bases and the J gene lost 2 bases, with 17 bases spanning the gap.

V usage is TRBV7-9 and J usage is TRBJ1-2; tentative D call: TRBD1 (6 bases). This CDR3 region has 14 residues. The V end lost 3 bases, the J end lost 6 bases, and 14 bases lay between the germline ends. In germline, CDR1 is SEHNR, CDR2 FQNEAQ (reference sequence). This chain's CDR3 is CASSFVGGRNGYTF. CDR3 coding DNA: TGTGCCAGCAGCTTTGTCGGGGGGCGAAATGGCTACACCTTC.

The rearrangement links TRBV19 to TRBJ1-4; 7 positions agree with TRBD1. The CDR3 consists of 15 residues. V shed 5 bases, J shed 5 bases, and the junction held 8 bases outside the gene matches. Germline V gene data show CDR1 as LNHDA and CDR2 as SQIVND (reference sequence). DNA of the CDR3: TGTGCCAGTAGTGGGAGACAGGGTTGGAATGAAAAACTGTTTTTT. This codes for CASSGRQGWNEKLFF.

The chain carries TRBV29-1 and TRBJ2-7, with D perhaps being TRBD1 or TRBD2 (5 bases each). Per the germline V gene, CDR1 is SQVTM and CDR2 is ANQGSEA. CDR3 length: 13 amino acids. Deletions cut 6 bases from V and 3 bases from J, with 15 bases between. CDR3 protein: CSVLRWGNYEQYF. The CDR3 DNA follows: TGCAGCGTCCTTCGTTGGGGGAACTACGAGCAGTACTTC.

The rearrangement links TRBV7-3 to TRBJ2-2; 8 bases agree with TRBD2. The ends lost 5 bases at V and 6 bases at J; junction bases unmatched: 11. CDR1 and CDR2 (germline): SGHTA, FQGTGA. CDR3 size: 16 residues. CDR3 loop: CASSPLAGGLPGELFF. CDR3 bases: TGTGCCAGCAGCCCTCTCGCGGGGGGTTTGCCCGGGGAGCTGTTTTTT.

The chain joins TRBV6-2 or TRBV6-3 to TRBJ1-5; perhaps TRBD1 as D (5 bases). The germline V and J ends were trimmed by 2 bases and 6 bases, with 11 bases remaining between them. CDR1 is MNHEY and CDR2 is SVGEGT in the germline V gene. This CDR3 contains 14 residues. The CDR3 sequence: CASSYGALGQPQHF. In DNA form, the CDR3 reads TGTGCCAGCAGTTACGGGGCCTTAGGTCAGCCCCAGCATTTT.

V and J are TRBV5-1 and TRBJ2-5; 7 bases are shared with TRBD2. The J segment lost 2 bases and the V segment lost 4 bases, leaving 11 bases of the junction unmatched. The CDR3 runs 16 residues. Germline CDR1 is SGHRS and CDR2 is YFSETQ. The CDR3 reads CASSKPLGGPQETQYF. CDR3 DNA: TGCGCCAGCAGCAAACCCCTGGGAGGGCCTCAAGAGACCCAGTACTTC.